The clone carrying this TCR beta chain was seen once. These data belong to a study of blood T cell repertoires in COVID-19. Looking at the study overall: COVID-19 samples, acute and convalescent, were from the United States, Italy and Spain. Sources were T cells, B-cell-depleted T cells, or PBMCs; the material itself was cDNA or gDNA.

Repertoires were generated with immunoSEQ multiplex PCR, while TCRdb's copy carries only in-frame clones and drops some. The table lists about 280,000 clones, over 85% of them singletons, with approximately 12% in the top ten. The CDR3 is 12 residues long. The V gene lost 5 bases and the J gene lost 4 bases, with 9 bases spanning the gap. Per the germline V gene, CDR1 is SGHDT and CDR2 is YYEEEE. Seattle's cohort entered during active infection and was followed longitudinally. This receptor was obtained from a woman younger than 45 with COVID-19, enrolled during active disease. What was sequenced was peripheral blood. V usage is TRBV5-6 and J usage is TRBJ1-1; D unresolved. The CDR3 reads CASRSLFTEAFF. The CDR3 bases are TGTGCCAGCAGATCCCTGTTCACTGAAGCTTTCTTT.